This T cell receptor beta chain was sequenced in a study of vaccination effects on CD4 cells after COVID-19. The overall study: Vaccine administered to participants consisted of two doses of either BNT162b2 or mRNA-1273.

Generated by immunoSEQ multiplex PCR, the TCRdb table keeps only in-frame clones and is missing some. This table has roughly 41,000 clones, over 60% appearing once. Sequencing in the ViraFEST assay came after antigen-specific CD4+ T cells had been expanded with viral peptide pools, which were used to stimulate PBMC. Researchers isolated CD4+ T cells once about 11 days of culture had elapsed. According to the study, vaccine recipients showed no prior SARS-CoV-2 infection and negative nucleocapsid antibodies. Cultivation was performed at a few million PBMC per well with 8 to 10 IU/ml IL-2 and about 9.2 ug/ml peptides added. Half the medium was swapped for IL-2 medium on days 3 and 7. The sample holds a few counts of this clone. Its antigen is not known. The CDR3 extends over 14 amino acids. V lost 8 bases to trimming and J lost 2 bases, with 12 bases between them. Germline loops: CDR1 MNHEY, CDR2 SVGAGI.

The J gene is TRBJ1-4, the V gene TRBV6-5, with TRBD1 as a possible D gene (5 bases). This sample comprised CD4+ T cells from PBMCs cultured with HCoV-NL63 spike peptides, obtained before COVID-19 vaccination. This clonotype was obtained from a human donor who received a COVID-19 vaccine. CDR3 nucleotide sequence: TGTGCCAGCCGCCGGGACGTCACTAATGAAAAACTGTTTTTT. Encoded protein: CASRRDVTNEKLFF.